These T cell receptor beta chains were read from a single sample in a study of CD8 T cells in ankylosing spondylitis. TCRdb processed the 5' RACE reads anew with MiXCR; each CDR3 protein has one entry. This table holds a few hundred thousand distinct CDR3 sequences, 9.5% to 12% found once. Sequencing was performed on blood, either unsorted or a sorted T cell fraction (not recorded which). The receptors originated from a male donor with ankylosing spondylitis or in good health (not recorded which). Both conserved end residues are part of each CDR3. A D gene is named only where the DNA matches it firmly. Clone size is not always given. Where it is, it says once, few, many or a class for expanded clones.

v_call d_call clone_size cdr3_aa
TRBV20-1 - many CSALSRERSSTYEQYF
TRBV4-2 TRBD2 many CASSQVGAGVGTDTQYF
TRBV27 - few CASGEMTGNTEAFF
TRBV3-1 - - CASSQDVGTHNEQFF
TRBV20-1 - many CSARDSSSYEQYF
TRBV28 TRBD2 few CASRPTSRGSGELFF
TRBV12-3/TRBV12-4 - many CASSSLEFGEQYF
TRBV2 TRBD2 - CASSEREGGRRQETQYF
TRBV7-3 TRBD2 many CASSPREAGTDTQYF
TRBV18 TRBD1 - CASSKYGTGNYEQYF
TRBV20-1 TRBD2 many CSASKTGTIKPYEQYF
TRBV12-3/TRBV12-4 - few CASTLDPMNTEAFF
TRBV7-8 TRBD1 many CASSLGTGDDEQYF
TRBV7-3 TRBD2 many CASSLKAGVSLNEQFF
TRBV6-5 - many CASSSRVGNEKLFF
TRBV6-2/TRBV6-3 - many CASSDPGRTNTEAFF
TRBV6-5 - many CASSYVLSTSVAEAFF
TRBV7-2 - many CASSPRFEHRYNEQFF
TRBV5-1 - many CASSLVGADNEKLFF
TRBV5-5 - - CASSREGARNEQYF
TRBV7-6 - few CASSPHSSSYEQYF
TRBV19 - - CATPGPNRANTGELFF
TRBV7-3 - few CASSLLGPNTGELFF
TRBV6-5 TRBD2 many CASSYSPTSGITDTQYF
TRBV6-1 TRBD1 many CASTMDRGRGGGYTF
TRBV29-1 - many CSVEEWVGEANVLTF
TRBV3-1 - many CASSRKIWSRDSYNEQFF
TRBV7-6 TRBD2 many CASSLRLAGITDTQYF
TRBV12-3/TRBV12-4 TRBD1 - CASSFGTGENTF
TRBV4-1 TRBD2 many CASSHPRGGKYF
TRBV5-1 TRBD2 - CASSFFTSGSGNEQFF
TRBV28 TRBD2 few CASFPAGDRYEQYF
TRBV12-3/TRBV12-4 - few CASSYRLDAGELFF
TRBV27 - - CASSLKRGGPTGELFF
TRBV5-1 TRBD2 many CASSPELAGGPYEQYF
TRBV5-5 - - CASSRTPSTDTDTQYF
TRBV5-1 TRBD1 many CASSQGGTPYTEAFF
TRBV5-1 - - CASSLDQGETQYF